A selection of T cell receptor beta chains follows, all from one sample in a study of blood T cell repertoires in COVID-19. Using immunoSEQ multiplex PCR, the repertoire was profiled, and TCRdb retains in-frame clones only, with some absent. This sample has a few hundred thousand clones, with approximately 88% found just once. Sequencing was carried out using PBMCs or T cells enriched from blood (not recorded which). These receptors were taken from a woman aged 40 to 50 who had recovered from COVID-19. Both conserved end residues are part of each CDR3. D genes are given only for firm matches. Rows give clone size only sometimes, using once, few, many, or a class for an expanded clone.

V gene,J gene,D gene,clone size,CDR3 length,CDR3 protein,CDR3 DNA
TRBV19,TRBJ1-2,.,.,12,CASSTTDYGYTF,TGTGCCAGTAGTACGACAGACTATGGCTACACCTTC
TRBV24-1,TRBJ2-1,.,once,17,CATSGARGAEYGDEQFF,TGTGCCACCAGTGGTGCCAGGGGGGCGGAATATGGGGATGAGCAGTTCTTC
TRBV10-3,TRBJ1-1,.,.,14,CAISRTEPNTEAFF,TGTGCCATCAGCCGGACAGAGCCGAACACTGAAGCTTTCTTT
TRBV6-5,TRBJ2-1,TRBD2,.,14,CASSTGTSGNEQFF,TGTGCCAGCAGTACCGGGACTAGCGGCAATGAGCAGTTCTTC
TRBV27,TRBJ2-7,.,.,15,CASSSLDGDRYEQYF,TGTGCCAGCAGTTCGTTGGACGGGGATAGGTACGAGCAGTACTTC
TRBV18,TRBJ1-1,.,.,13,CASSQTRDTEAFF,TGTGCCAGCTCTCAGACTCGGGACACTGAAGCTTTCTTT
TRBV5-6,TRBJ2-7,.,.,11,CASSFSSEQYF,TGTGCCAGCAGCTTTAGTAGCGAGCAGTACTTC
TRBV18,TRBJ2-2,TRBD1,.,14,CASSPRQGPGELFF,TGTGCCAGCTCACCAAGACAGGGACCCGGGGAGCTGTTTTTT
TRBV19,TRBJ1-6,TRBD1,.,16,CASQEGDSLRGSPLHF,TGTGCCAGTCAAGAAGGGGACAGCTTACGTGGGTCACCCCTCCACTTT
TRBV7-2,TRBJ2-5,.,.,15,CASSLGASLQETQYF,TGTGCCAGCAGCTTAGGCGCTAGCTTGCAAGAGACCCAGTACTTC
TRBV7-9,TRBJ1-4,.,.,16,CASSLGAVATNEKLFF,TGTGCCAGCAGCTTAGGGGCAGTCGCAACTAATGAAAAACTGTTTTTT
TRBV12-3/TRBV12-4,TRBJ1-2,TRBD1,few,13,CASRPGQHNGYTF,TGTGCCAGCAGGCCGGGACAGCATAATGGCTACACCTTC
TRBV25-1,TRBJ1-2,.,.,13,CASSEGQVYGYTF,TGTGCCAGCAGTGAAGGACAAGTTTATGGCTACACCTTC
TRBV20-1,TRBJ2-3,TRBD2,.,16,CSASGTSLGYTDTQYF,TGCAGTGCTAGTGGGACTAGTTTAGGATACACAGATACGCAGTATTTT
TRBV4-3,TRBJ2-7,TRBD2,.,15,CASSQVSGRAYEQYF,TGCGCCAGCAGCCAAGTCAGCGGGAGGGCCTACGAGCAGTACTTC
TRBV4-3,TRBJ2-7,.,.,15,CASSQDEDSPYEQYF,TGCGCCAGCAGCCAAGATGAGGACAGCCCCTACGAGCAGTACTTC
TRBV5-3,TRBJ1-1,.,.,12,CAHVRTVAEAFF,TGTGCCCATGTTAGGACAGTGGCTGAAGCTTTCTTT
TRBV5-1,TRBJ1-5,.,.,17,CASSSTTGVAVNQPQHF,TGCGCCAGCAGCTCTACGACAGGTGTCGCCGTCAATCAGCCCCAGCATTTT
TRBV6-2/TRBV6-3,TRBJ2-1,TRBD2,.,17,CASSYDPPSGRAHEQFF,TGTGCCAGCAGTTACGACCCCCCCAGCGGGAGGGCCCATGAGCAGTTCTTC
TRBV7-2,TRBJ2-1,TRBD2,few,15,CASVRGGRSYNEQFF,TGTGCCAGCGTCCGGGGCGGGAGGTCCTACAATGAGCAGTTCTTC
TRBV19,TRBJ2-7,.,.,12,CASSELGREQYF,TGTGCCAGTAGTGAATTGGGGCGAGAGCAGTACTTC
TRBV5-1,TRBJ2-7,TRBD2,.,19,CASSFEGTSGRAHSYEQYF,TGCGCCAGCAGCTTTGAAGGGACTAGCGGGAGGGCCCACTCCTACGAGCAGTACTTC
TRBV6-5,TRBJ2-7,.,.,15,CASSYYHGGNYEQYF,TGTGCCAGCAGTTACTATCACGGCGGGAATTACGAGCAGTACTTC
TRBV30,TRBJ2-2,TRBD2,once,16,CAWRYGTSMVTGELFF,TGTGCCTGGAGGTACGGGACTAGTATGGTCACCGGGGAGCTGTTTTTT
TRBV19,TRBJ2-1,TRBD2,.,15,CASSLRGSGSYEQFF,TGTGCCAGTAGTTTGAGGGGTAGCGGGAGCTATGAGCAGTTCTTC
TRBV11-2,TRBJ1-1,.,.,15,CASSLGAGIRTEAFF,TGTGCCAGCAGCTTAGGGGCCGGGATCAGGACTGAAGCTTTCTTT
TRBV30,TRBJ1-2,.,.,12,CAWSVHLYGYTF,TGTGCCTGGAGTGTACACCTCTATGGCTACACCTTC
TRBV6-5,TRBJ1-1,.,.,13,CASSLGGRTEAFF,TGTGCCAGCAGTTTAGGAGGGAGAACTGAAGCTTTCTTT
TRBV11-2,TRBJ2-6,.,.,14,CASSQGSRANVLTF,TGTGCCAGCAGCCAGGGTTCTAGAGCCAACGTCCTGACTTTC
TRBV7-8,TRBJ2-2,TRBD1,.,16,CASSGPGQENTGELFF,TGTGCCAGCAGCGGACCGGGACAGGAGAACACCGGGGAGCTGTTTTTT
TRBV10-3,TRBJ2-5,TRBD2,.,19,CAISGGQNVAGGIQETQYF,TGTGCCATCAGCGGGGGACAGAACGTAGCGGGAGGGATCCAAGAGACCCAGTACTTC